This T cell receptor (beta chain) was sequenced during a study of T cell responses to AZD1222 COVID-19 vaccine. The study, taken as a whole, reports: Unmutated regions of variants are reportedly targeted by nearly half of spike-specific TCRs.

The protocol was immunoSEQ multiplex PCR, while the TCRdb copy is restricted to in-frame clones and leaves out a portion. The sample holds about 130,000 clones; about 93% are singletons and the top ten take more than 8%. Trimming shortened V by 2 bases and J by 6 bases, and 13 bases separated the two germline ends. Germline V gene sequence: CDR1 MGHRA, CDR2 YSYEKL. The CDR3 length is 14 residues. This clone was detected once. As yet, its antigen is unknown. The chain links TRBV4-1 to TRBJ1-1; D gene uncertain. The sample here was peripheral blood, taken on day 0 of AZD1222 vaccination. The TCR sequence derives from an adult in good health. CDR3: CASSQPRGEAEAFF. The CDR3 DNA follows: TGCGCCAGCAGCCAACCCCGCGGGGAAGCTGAAGCTTTCTTT.